The clone carrying this T cell receptor (beta chain) was observed once. The CDR3 totals 15 residues. Germline CDR1 is MDHEN and CDR2 is SYDVKM. Trimming shortened V by 1 base and J by 3 bases, and 10 bases separated the two germline ends. The data were obtained in a study of CD8 T cells in Susac syndrome. Healthy donors served as age- and sex-matched controls. Reverse transcription of about 0.5 to 1 ug RNA used random hexamers. TCR beta CDR3 was amplified by immunoSEQ covering 54 Vbeta and 13 Jbeta. TCRdb fed the immunoSEQ multiplex PCR reads into MiXCR, producing one record per CDR3 protein. The sample lists approximately 150,000 distinct CDR3 sequences; around 90% were seen once.

The TCR sequence derives from a human donor in good health. The V call is TRBV28, the J call TRBJ1-5; D unclear. Sequenced: CD4+ T cells from PBMCs. CDR3 bases: TGTGCCAGCAGTTTATCTCTCGGGGTCAATCAGCCCCAGCATTTT. Its protein is CASSLSLGVNQPQHF.